This T cell receptor beta chain originates from a study of neoadjuvant nivolumab and ipilimumab in lung cancer. Study results and caveats: Only two of four nivolumab-treated tumors gained richness and clonality by surgery. Resected-tumor TCR richness correlated positively with pretherapy blood richness. Resected tumors had greater TCR richness and clonality than uninvolved lung.

CDR1 and CDR2 from the germline V gene are SGHRS and YFSETQ. The CDR3 extends over 14 amino acids. With 2 bases clipped from V and 7 bases from J, the junction kept 6 bases outside the gene matches. Clones were sequenced by immunoSEQ multiplex PCR, and TCRdb holds only the in-frame ones, with some missing. The sample holds about 38,000 clones, nearly 90% seen once. Notes on this clone: Antigen: not known.

Sequenced here: peripheral blood, sampled before neoadjuvant nivolumab, alone or with ipilimumab. The receptor comes from an adult with non-small cell lung cancer. The chain employs TRBV5-1 and TRBJ2-1; 7 bases are a match to TRBD1. The CDR3 region has the DNA TGCGCCAGCAGCTTACAGGGGTCCGAAAATGAGCAGTTCTTC. Protein: CASSLQGSENEQFF.